This is a list of T cell receptor beta chains from one sample in a study of T-cell reconstitution after alpha-beta-depleted transplantation in children. In TCRdb, the PCR reads were re-called with MiXCR into one record per CDR3 protein. This table holds 670,000 or so distinct CDR3 sequences, around 14% found once. Material: PBMCs, obtained before TCRalphabeta/CD19-depleted stem cell transplant. The receptors were gathered from a girl aged 2-10 years with congenital amegakaryocytic thrombocytopenia, due to receive a stem cell transplant. Both conserved end residues are part of each CDR3. Fields, in order: J gene, V gene, CDR3 protein.

>TRBJ2-3|TRBV6-6
CASSYGQTDTQYF
>TRBJ2-4|TRBV5-1
CASSVRGTDLLAKNIQYF
>TRBJ2-7|TRBV20-1
CSASRRGLVEQYF
>TRBJ2-1|TRBV20-1
CSASPRLGGVHNEQFF
>TRBJ2-5|TRBV10-1
CASSEDSSRTSQLYF
>TRBJ2-1|TRBV9
CASSVVSSGTDEQFF
>TRBJ2-5|TRBV29-1
CSVEGLAGVETQYF
>TRBJ2-7|TRBV6-1
CASTSTSPGGEQYF
>TRBJ2-3|TRBV20-1
CSANSGRNTDTQYF
>TRBJ2-3|TRBV5-5
CASSFGIDTQYF
>TRBJ2-1|TRBV5-1
CASSQRQGVNNEQFF
>TRBJ1-5|TRBV20-1
CSARTDDQPQHF
>TRBJ2-1|TRBV20-1
CSARDSREDWDEQFF
>TRBJ2-2|TRBV12-3/TRBV12-4
CASSWEGGVTGELFF
>TRBJ1-1|TRBV3-1
CASSQTWTDEAFF
>TRBJ1-5|TRBV12-3/TRBV12-4
CASRADLGANQPQHF